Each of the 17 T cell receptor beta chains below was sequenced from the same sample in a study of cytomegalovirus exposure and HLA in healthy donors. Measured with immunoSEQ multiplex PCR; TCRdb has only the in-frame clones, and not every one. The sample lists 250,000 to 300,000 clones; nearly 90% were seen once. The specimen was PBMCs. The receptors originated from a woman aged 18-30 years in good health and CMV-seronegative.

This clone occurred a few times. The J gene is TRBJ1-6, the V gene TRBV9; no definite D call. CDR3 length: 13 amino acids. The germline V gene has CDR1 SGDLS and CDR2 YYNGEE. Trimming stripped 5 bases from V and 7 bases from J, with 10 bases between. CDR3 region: CASSHNSNSPLHF. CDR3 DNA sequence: TGTGCCAGCAGTCACAACAGCAATTCACCCCTCCACTTT.

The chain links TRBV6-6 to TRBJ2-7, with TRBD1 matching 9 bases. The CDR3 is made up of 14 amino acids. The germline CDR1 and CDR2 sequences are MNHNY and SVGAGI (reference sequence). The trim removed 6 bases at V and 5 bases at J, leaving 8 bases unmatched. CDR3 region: CASRPGQGSHEQYV. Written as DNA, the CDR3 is TGTGCCAGCAGACCGGGACAGGGTTCCCACGAGCAGTACGTC.

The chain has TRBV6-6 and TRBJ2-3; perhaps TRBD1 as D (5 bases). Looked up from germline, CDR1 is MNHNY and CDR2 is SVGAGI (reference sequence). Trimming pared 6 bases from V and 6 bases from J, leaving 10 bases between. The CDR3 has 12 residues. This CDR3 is CASRATEDTQYF. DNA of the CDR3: TGTGCCAGCAGGGCGACAGAGGATACGCAGTATTTT.

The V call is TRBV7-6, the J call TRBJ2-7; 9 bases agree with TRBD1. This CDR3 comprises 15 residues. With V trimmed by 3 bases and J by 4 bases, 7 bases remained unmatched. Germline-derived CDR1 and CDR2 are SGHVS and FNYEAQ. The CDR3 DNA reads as TGTGCCAGCAGCTTCGCCGGGACAGGGAATTACGAGCAGTACTTC. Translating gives CASSFAGTGNYEQYF.

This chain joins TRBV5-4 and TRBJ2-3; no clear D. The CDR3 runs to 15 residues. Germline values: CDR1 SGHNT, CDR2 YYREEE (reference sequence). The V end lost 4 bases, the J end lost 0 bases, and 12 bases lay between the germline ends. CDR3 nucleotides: TGTGCCAGCAGCCCCCCCGCGACTAGCACAGATACGCAGTATTTT. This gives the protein CASSPPATSTDTQYF. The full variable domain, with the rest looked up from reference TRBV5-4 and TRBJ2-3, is ETGVTQSPTHLIKTRGQQVTLRCSSQSGHNTVSWYQQALGQGPQFIFQYYREEENGRGNFPPRFSGLQFPNYSSELNVNALELDDSALYLCASSPPATSTDTQYFGPGTRLTVL.

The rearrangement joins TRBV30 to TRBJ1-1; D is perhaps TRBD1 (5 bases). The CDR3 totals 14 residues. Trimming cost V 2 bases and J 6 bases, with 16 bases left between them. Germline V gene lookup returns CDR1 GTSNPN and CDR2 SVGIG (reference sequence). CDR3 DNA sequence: TGTGCCTGGAGTCACGGTTTGGGACTCGCTGAAGCTTTCTTT. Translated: CAWSHGLGLAEAFF.

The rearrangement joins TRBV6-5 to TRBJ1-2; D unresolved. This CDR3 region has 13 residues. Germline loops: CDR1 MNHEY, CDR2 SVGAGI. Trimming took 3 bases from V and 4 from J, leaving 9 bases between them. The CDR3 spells CASSYAATYGYTF. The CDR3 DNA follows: TGTGCCAGCAGTTATGCGGCTACCTATGGCTACACCTTC.

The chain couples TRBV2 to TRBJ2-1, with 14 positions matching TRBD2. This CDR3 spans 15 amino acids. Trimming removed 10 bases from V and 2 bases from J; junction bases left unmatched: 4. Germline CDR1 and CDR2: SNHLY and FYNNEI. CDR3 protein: CAIPTSGGAYNEQFF. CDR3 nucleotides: TGTGCCATCCCGACTAGCGGGGGGGCCTACAATGAGCAGTTCTTC. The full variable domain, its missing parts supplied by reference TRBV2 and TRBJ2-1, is EPEVTQTPSHQVTQMGQEVILRCVPISNHLYFYWYRQILGQKVEFLVSFYNNEISEKSEIFDDQFSVERPDGSNFTLKIRSTKLEDSAMYFCAIPTSGGAYNEQFFGPGTRLTVL.

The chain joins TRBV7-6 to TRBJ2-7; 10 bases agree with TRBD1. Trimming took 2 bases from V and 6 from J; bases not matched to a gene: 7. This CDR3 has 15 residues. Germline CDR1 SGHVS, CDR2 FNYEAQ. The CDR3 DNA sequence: TGTGCCAGCAGCTTACTTGGGACAGGGGTGTCCGAGCAGTACGTC. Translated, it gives CASSLLGTGVSEQYV.

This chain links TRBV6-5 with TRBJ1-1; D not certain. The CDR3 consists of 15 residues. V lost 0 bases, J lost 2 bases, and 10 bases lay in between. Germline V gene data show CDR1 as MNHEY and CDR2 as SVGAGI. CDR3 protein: CASSYSHGINTEAFF. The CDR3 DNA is TGTGCCAGCAGTTACTCCCACGGTATTAACACTGAAGCTTTCTTT.

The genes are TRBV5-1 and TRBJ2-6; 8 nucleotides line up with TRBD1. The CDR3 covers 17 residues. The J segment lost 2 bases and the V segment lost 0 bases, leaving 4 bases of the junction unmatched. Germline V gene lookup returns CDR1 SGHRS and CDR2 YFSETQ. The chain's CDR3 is CASSLVVQGAGANVLTF. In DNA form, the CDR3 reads TGCGCCAGCAGCTTGGTTGTACAGGGGGCTGGGGCCAACGTCCTGACTTTC. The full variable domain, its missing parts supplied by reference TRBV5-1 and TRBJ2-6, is KAGVTQTPRYLIKTRGQQVTLSCSPISGHRSVSWYQQTPGQGLQFLFEYFSETQRNKGNFPGRFSGRQFSNSRSEMNVSTLELGDSALYLCASSLVVQGAGANVLTFGAGSRLTVL.

CDR3 sequence reads: CASSQDIEAGGQPQHF. Written as DNA, the CDR3 is TGTGCCAGCAGCCAAGATATTGAGGCAGGGGGACAGCCCCAGCATTTT. The chain carries TRBV4-2 and TRBJ1-5; the match to TRBD1 covers 7 bases. Germline CDR1 and CDR2: LGHNA and YNFKEQ. This CDR3 contains 16 residues. The V gene end was trimmed by 0 bases and the J gene end by 7 bases; junction bases not matched to a gene: 9.

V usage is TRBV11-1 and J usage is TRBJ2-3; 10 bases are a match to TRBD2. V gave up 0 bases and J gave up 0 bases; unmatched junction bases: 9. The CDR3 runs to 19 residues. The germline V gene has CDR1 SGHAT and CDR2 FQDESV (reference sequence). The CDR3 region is CASSLASSGGHTSTDTQYF. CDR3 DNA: TGTGCCAGCAGCTTAGCGTCTAGCGGGGGTCATACTAGCACAGATACGCAGTATTTT.

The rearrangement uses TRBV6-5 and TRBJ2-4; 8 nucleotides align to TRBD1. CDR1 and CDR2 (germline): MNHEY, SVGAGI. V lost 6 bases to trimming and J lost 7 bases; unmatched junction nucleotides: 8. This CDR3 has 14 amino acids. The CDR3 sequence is CASRPGQGRNIQYF. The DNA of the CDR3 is TGTGCCAGCAGACCTGGACAGGGTCGGAACATTCAGTACTTC.

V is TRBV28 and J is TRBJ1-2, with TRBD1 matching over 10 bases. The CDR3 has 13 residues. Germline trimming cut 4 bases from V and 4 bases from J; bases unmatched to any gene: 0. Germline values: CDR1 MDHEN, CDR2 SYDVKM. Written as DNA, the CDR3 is TGTGCCAGCAGTTGGACAGGGGGCTATGGCTACACCTTC. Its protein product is CASSWTGGYGYTF.

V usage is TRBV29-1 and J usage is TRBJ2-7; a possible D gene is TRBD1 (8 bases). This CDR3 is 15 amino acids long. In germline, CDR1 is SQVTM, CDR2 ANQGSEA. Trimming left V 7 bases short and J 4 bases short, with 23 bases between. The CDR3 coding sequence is TGCAGCGCCCAGGGGGGGACAGGAGGAGTGTACGAGCAGTACTTC. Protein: CSAQGGTGGVYEQYF.

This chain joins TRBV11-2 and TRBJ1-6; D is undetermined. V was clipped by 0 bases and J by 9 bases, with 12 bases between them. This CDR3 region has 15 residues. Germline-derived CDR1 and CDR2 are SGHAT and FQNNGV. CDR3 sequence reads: CASSLDGGGFSPLHF. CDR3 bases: TGTGCCAGCAGCTTAGATGGAGGAGGGTTTTCACCCCTCCACTTT.